The source of this T cell receptor beta chain is a study of early T cells in non-severe SARS-CoV-2 infection. Notes on the study in general: Matching against VDJdb likely underestimated virus-specific expansions, favoring anti-spike CD8.

Individual cDNA molecules received unique molecular identifiers during library preparation. TCRdb processed the 5' RACE reads anew with MiXCR; each CDR3 protein has one entry. Of 90,000 to 120,000 distinct CDR3 sequences detected, roughly 11% appear once; the ten largest clones hold under 9%. In regard to this clonotype: Its antigen remains unknown.

The CDR3 length is 13 residues. Germline V gene lookup returns CDR1 LNHDA and CDR2 SQIVND (reference sequence). With 5 bases clipped from V and 4 bases from J, the junction kept 2 bases outside the gene matches. The receptor was derived from an adult who was a healthcare worker with PCR-confirmed SARS-CoV-2 infection or an uninfected control (not recorded which). Sequences were obtained from whole blood. This rearrangement joins TRBV19 to TRBJ1-5, with TRBD1 matching 7 bases. The CDR3 nucleotides are TGTGCCAGTAGTCGACAGGGTAATCAGCCCCAGCATTTT. Translating it yields CASSRQGNQPQHF.